This T cell receptor beta chain was recorded in a study of post-analysis software for immune sequencing data. Turning to the study itself: Clinical courses comprised relapsing-remitting, secondary progressive and progressive-relapsing multiple sclerosis. Study results and caveats: Strong co-clustering by F measure was evident for samples that had been prepared in the same batch. The five TRBV segments detected at higher frequency in patients than in controls included TRBV5-6, TRBV5-1 and TRBV20-1.

Prepared TCR beta cDNA libraries contained unique molecular identifiers. One entry per CDR3 protein results from TCRdb running MiXCR on the PCR reads. The sample includes some 890,000 distinct CDR3 sequences, roughly half seen only once; the top ten take approximately 4.3%. Points on this clonotype: The antigen remains undetermined.

From germline, CDR1 is SNHLY and CDR2 FYNNEI. This CDR3 comprises 12 residues. Trimming cost V 3 bases and J 7 bases, with 7 bases left between them. The chain combines TRBV2 with TRBJ2-1; D gene unclear. This receptor was obtained from a girl aged 10 to 17 with multiple sclerosis. The sample comprised blood. The CDR3 DNA reads as TGTGCCAGCAGTGAGTTGGGGAATGAGCAGTTCTTC. Translating it yields CASSELGNEQFF.